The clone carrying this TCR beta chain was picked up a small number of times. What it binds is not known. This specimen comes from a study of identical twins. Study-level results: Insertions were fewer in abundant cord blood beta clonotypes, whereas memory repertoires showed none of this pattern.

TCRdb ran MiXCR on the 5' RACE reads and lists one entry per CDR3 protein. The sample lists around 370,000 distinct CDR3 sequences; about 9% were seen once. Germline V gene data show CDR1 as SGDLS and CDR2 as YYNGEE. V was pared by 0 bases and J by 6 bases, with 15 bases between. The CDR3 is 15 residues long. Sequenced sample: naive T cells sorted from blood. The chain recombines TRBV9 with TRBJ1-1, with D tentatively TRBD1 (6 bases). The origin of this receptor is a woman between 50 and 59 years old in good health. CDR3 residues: CASSVEGGVYAEAFF. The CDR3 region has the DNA TGTGCCAGCAGCGTAGAGGGGGGGGTATACGCTGAAGCTTTCTTT.